Below are 24 T cell receptor beta chains sequenced from a single sample in a study of T-cell reconstitution after alpha-beta-depleted transplantation in children. For TCRbeta, the library was prepared with unique molecular identifiers. In TCRdb, the PCR reads were re-called with MiXCR into one record per CDR3 protein. The table has 500,000 or so distinct CDR3 sequences, 9.5% to 12% seen once; the top ten hold 14%. The source material was PBMCs, mostly from graft donor cells, sampled 180 days after TCRalphabeta/CD19-depleted stem cell transplant. These receptors came from a female patient younger than 10 who had a stem cell transplant for aplastic anemia, so the T cells may come from the graft donor.

This clonotype has a handful of counts. The rearrangement uses TRBV19 and TRBJ1-5, with 9 bases lining up with TRBD1. The germline V gene has CDR1 LNHDA and CDR2 SQIVND (reference sequence). With V trimmed by 5 bases and J by 3 bases, 8 bases remained unmatched. The CDR3 is made up of 16 amino acids. The CDR3 reads CASSPGTGSINQPQHF. CDR3 coding DNA: TGTGCCAGTAGTCCAGGGACAGGGTCTATCAATCAGCCCCAGCATTTT.

This clonotype showed up just a few times. This chain links TRBV6-2 or TRBV6-3 with TRBJ1-1; possible D gene TRBD1, 6 bases. Germline CDR1 reads MNHEY; CDR2 reads SVGEGT. The CDR3 covers 17 residues. The V and J ends lost 4 bases and 4 bases respectively, with 22 bases between them. CDR3 sequence (DNA): TGTGCCAGCAGTTCTCCGCGCGGGGGGCAGGGGAGCACTGAAGCTTTCTTT. Translation: CASSSPRGGQGSTEAFF.

The genes are TRBV13 and TRBJ2-4; D is possibly TRBD2 (6 bases). The CDR3 is made up of 21 amino acids. CDR1 PRHDT and CDR2 FYEKMQ come from the germline V gene (reference sequence). Trimming shortened V by 1 base and J by 4 bases, and 29 bases separated the two germline ends. CDR3 in DNA: TGTGCCAGCAGCTTAGTTGGAAAGAGCCAGCTGGGGACTCCCCAAAAAAACATTCAGTACTTC. The encoded protein is CASSLVGKSQLGTPQKNIQYF.

This clonotype was observed a few times. The chain joins TRBV29-1 to TRBJ1-3; 7 nucleotides agree with TRBD1. This CDR3 has 15 amino acids. Per germline, CDR1 SQVTM and CDR2 ANQGSEA. Trimming at V came to 6 bases and at J to 2 bases, leaving 10 bases not matched to a gene. The CDR3 spells CSVATGTPAGNTIYF. The CDR3 DNA reads TGCAGCGTGGCGACAGGGACGCCTGCTGGAAACACCATATATTTT.

The chain couples TRBV5-5 to TRBJ1-1; tentatively, D is TRBD1 (5 bases). The length of the CDR3 is 16 residues. CDR1 is SGHKS and CDR2 is YYEKEE in the germline V gene (reference sequence). V lost 1 base and J lost 4, with 17 bases in between. CDR3 bases: TGTGCCAGCAGCTTGCTCCAGGGACGGTTGAGCACTGAAGCTTTCTTT. Protein sequence: CASSLLQGRLSTEAFF.

The CDR3 DNA sequence: TGTGCCAGCAGCCTACCGGACGGGATTTCCCTCTCCTACGAGCAGTACTTC. It is translated as CASSLPDGISLSYEQYF. The chain uses TRBV6-1 and TRBJ2-7, with D possibly matching TRBD2 (5 bases). The CDR3 spans 17 residues. V lost 6 bases and J lost 0, with 21 bases in between. Germline-derived CDR1 and CDR2 are MNHNS and SASEGT.

This clonotype has just one count. J is TRBJ2-5 and V is TRBV7-9; D unclear. Germline assignment: CDR1 SEHNR and CDR2 FQNEAQ (reference sequence). The CDR3 spans 15 residues. Trimming took off 2 bases at V and 3 bases at J, with 13 bases between the two ends. CDR3 sequence (DNA): TGTGCCAGCAGCTTAAGAGTGTTCTACGAAGAGACCCAGTACTTC. Protein product: CASSLRVFYEETQYF. Full variable domain (missing parts from reference TRBV7-9 and TRBJ2-5): DTGVSQNPRHKITKRGQNVTFRCDPISEHNRLYWYRQTLGQGPEFLTYFQNEAQLEKSRLLSDRFSAERPKGSFSTLEIQRTEQGDSAMYLCASSLRVFYEETQYFGPGTRLLVL.

This clonotype occurred a few times. The chain combines TRBV28 with TRBJ2-1, with no clear D. The germline CDR1 and CDR2 sequences are MDHEN and SYDVKM. CDR3 size: 16 residues. Trimming removed 8 bases from V and 7 bases from J, with 24 bases in between. DNA for the CDR3: TGTGCCAGCGGCTACCCGAACCTCATCGACACGAATGAGCAGTTCTTC. Its protein product is CASGYPNLIDTNEQFF. The full variable domain, with the rest looked up from reference TRBV28 and TRBJ2-1, is DVKVTQSSRYLVKRTGEKVFLECVQDMDHENMFWYRQDPGLGLRLIYFSYDVKMKEKGDIPEGYSVSREKKERFSLILESASTNQTSMYLCASGYPNLIDTNEQFFGPGTRLTVL.

This clonotype turned up a few times. This chain uses TRBV27 with TRBJ2-1; 9 positions agree with TRBD1. The CDR3 loop spans 14 amino acids. The germline gives CDR1 MNHEY, CDR2 SMNVEV (reference sequence). V dropped 4 bases and J dropped 8; count of bases not matched to a gene: 6. The CDR3 DNA reads as TGTGCCAGCAGTTCTACGACAGGGGGGGATGAGCAGTTCTTC. Its translation is CASSSTTGGDEQFF.

This clonotype occurred a few times. This sequence joins TRBV29-1 and TRBJ2-3; TRBD2 agrees at 8 bases. Germline CDR1 and CDR2: SQVTM and ANQGSEA. With V trimmed by 7 bases and J by 6 bases, 9 bases remained unmatched. This CDR3 is 13 amino acids long. The CDR3 is CSAERGTRDTQYF. The CDR3 DNA reads TGCAGCGCCGAGCGGGGGACTCGCGATACGCAGTATTTT.

A few counts support this clonotype. The chain is built from TRBV29-1 and TRBJ1-2; D gene uncertain. The CDR3 has 12 residues. V dropped 3 bases and J dropped 4 bases, with 9 bases sitting between them. Germline V lookup: CDR1 SQVTM, CDR2 ANQGSEA. CDR3 region: CSVDPTGYGYTF. In DNA form, the CDR3 reads TGCAGCGTTGACCCCACGGGCTATGGCTACACCTTC. The full variable domain, rest sourced from reference TRBV29-1 and TRBJ1-2, is SAVISQKPSRDICQRGTSLTIQCQVDSQVTMMFWYRQQPGQSLTLIATANQGSEATYESGFVIDKFPISRPNLTFSTLTVSNMSPEDSSIYLCSVDPTGYGYTFGSGTRLTVV.

The chain uses TRBV20-1 and TRBJ2-4; 9 bases align to TRBD1. Germline V gene sequence: CDR1 DFQATT, CDR2 SNEGSKA (reference sequence). The V and J ends lost 0 bases and 8 bases, in that order; junction bases with no gene match: 8. The CDR3 loop spans 15 amino acids. As DNA, the CDR3 is TGCAGTGCTAGAGATTTTAGGGACAGGGAGGACATTCAGTACTTC. It is translated as CSARDFRDREDIQYF.

In nucleotides, the CDR3 is TGTGCCAGCAGCCCGAGACGGGCGCCCTACGAGCAGTACTTC. Translation: CASSPRRAPYEQYF. The chain couples TRBV12-3 or TRBV12-4 to TRBJ2-7; no clear D gene. The CDR3 consists of 14 residues. Trimming took off 6 bases at V and 2 bases at J, with 14 bases between the two ends.

V is TRBV4-3 and J is TRBJ2-3, with 9 bases aligning to TRBD2. CDR1 LGHNA and CDR2 YSLEER come from the germline V gene. The J segment lost 4 bases and the V segment lost 2 bases, leaving 7 bases of the junction unmatched. CDR3 length equals 16 residues. CDR3 coding DNA: TGCGCCAGCAGCCAAAATAGCGGGAGATGGGCAGATACGCAGTATTTT. Amino acids: CASSQNSGRWADTQYF.

In this sample, this clonotype turned up many times. J is TRBJ1-1 and V is TRBV7-9; 7 positions agree with TRBD1. The junction had 4 bases not matched to a gene; V was cut back by 5 bases and J by 1 base. This CDR3 contains 14 residues. Germline V gives CDR1 SEHNR, CDR2 FQNEAQ (reference sequence). The CDR3 protein is CASSMGQRNTEAFF. CDR3 coding DNA: TGTGCCAGCAGCATGGGACAGAGGAACACTGAAGCTTTCTTT. Together with reference TRBV7-9 and TRBJ1-1, the CDR3 gives the full variable domain: DTGVSQNPRHKITKRGQNVTFRCDPISEHNRLYWYRQTLGQGPEFLTYFQNEAQLEKSRLLSDRFSAERPKGSFSTLEIQRTEQGDSAMYLCASSMGQRNTEAFFGQGTRLTVV.

This clonotype was counted ten times or more. This rearrangement joins TRBV2 to TRBJ2-7; D may be TRBD2 (6 bases). The V and J ends lost 5 bases and 0 bases respectively, with 14 bases between them. CDR3 size: 15 residues. Per germline, CDR1 SNHLY and CDR2 FYNNEI. CDR3: CASSFGLPSSYEQYV. The CDR3 DNA reads TGTGCCAGCAGTTTTGGACTACCGAGCTCCTACGAGCAGTACGTC.

This clonotype was seen a handful of times. The rearrangement uses TRBV7-7 and TRBJ2-1; D tentatively fits TRBD1 or TRBD2 (6 bases each). V lost 1 base to trimming and J lost 8 bases, with 12 bases between them. Germline loops: CDR1 SSHAT, CDR2 FNYEAQ (reference sequence). The CDR3 consists of 14 residues. CDR3 bases: TGTGCCAGCAGCTTAGGACTAGGGGGGCATGAGCAGTTCTTC. It is translated as CASSLGLGGHEQFF.

This clonotype has only a few counts. This chain uses TRBV9 with TRBJ2-7, with D tentatively TRBD2 (6 bases). This CDR3 has 15 amino acids. Deletions cut 0 bases from V and 0 bases from J, with 10 bases between. Germline V lookup: CDR1 SGDLS, CDR2 YYNGEE. DNA of the CDR3: TGTGCCAGCAGCGTAGGGCCCGGGAGCTCCTACGAGCAGTACTTC. Translation: CASSVGPGSSYEQYF.

This clonotype showed up many times. The V gene is TRBV5-1, the J gene TRBJ1-6; TRBD1 matches 8 bases. The CDR3 length is 16 residues. CDR1 SGHRS and CDR2 YFSETQ come from the germline V gene. J lost 7 bases, V lost 0 bases, and 6 bases had no gene match. The DNA of the CDR3 is TGCGCCAGCAGCTTGGCCGGGGGACAGGTGAATTCACCCCTCCACTTT. Translation gives CASSLAGGQVNSPLHF. Full variable domain (missing parts from reference TRBV5-1 and TRBJ1-6): KAGVTQTPRYLIKTRGQQVTLSCSPISGHRSVSWYQQTPGQGLQFLFEYFSETQRNKGNFPGRFSGRQFSNSRSEMNVSTLELGDSALYLCASSLAGGQVNSPLHFGNGTRLTVT.

The J gene is TRBJ2-2, the V gene TRBV6-2 or TRBV6-3, with 12 bases aligning to TRBD2. Trimming at V came to 7 bases and at J to 7 bases, leaving 22 bases not matched to a gene. Germline V gene data show CDR1 as MNHEY and CDR2 as SVGEGT. The CDR3 extends over 20 amino acids. Here the CDR3 reads CASINLGARASGRAGGELFF. CDR3 sequence (DNA): TGTGCCAGCATCAACTTGGGAGCTAGGGCTAGCGGGAGGGCCGGCGGGGAGCTGTTTTTT.

The chain carries TRBV7-2 and TRBJ2-3; tentatively, D is TRBD1 (7 bases). The CDR3 is 16 amino acids. V lost 3 bases, J lost 1 base, and 14 bases lay in between. Germline assignment: CDR1 SGHTA and CDR2 FQGNSA. The CDR3 sequence: CASSFRQGGGTDTQYF. The CDR3 DNA is TGTGCCAGCAGCTTCCGACAGGGAGGAGGCACAGATACGCAGTATTTT.

This clonotype has ten or more counts. The chain carries TRBV20-1 and TRBJ2-3; tentative D call: TRBD2 (7 bases). The germline gives CDR1 DFQATT, CDR2 SNEGSKA (reference sequence). The CDR3 has 17 residues. The V and J ends lost 4 bases and 0 bases respectively, with 20 bases between them. In nucleotides, the CDR3 is TGCAGTGCTACAGGGGCCTTAGCGGGCTATAGCACAGATACGCAGTATTTT. Residues: CSATGALAGYSTDTQYF.

This clonotype was counted between two and nine times. This chain joins TRBV7-2 and TRBJ2-3; no firm D call. Germline CDR1 SGHTA, CDR2 FQGNSA. Trimming took off 3 bases at V and 0 bases at J, with 7 bases between the two ends. This CDR3 comprises 14 residues. CDR3 region: CASSFTLSTDTQYF. As DNA, the CDR3 is TGTGCCAGCAGCTTTACACTAAGCACAGATACGCAGTATTTT.

The V and J genes are TRBV6-5 and TRBJ2-1, with 12 bases matching TRBD2. CDR3 length: 18 amino acids. The germline gives CDR1 MNHEY, CDR2 SVGAGI. V was clipped by 4 bases and J by 4 bases; unmatched bases: 11. CDR3 in amino acids: CASSFLAGGPGGYNEQFF. The CDR3 region has the DNA TGTGCCAGCAGTTTCCTAGCGGGAGGGCCTGGGGGATACAATGAGCAGTTCTTC.